This TCR beta chain was captured in a study of blood T cell repertoires in COVID-19. Study-wide context: Acute and convalescent COVID-19 specimens originated in the United States, Italy and Spain. From T cells, B-cell-depleted T cells, or PBMCs came the material, which was cDNA or gDNA.

Some clones are missing from TCRdb's copy, which holds only in-frame ones; the method was immunoSEQ multiplex PCR. The sample lists about 350,000 clones, about 88% seen once, with more than 0.9% in the top ten. V trimming: 3 bases; J trimming: 0 bases; junction bases outside the gene matches: 6. The CDR3 loop spans 16 amino acids. CDR1 and CDR2 from the germline V gene are SEHNR and FQNEAQ (reference sequence). Residents of about two dozen US areas, aged about 18 to 95 years, made up the participants. Allocation to cohorts depended on clinical history reported by the participants. This rearrangement joins TRBV7-9 to TRBJ2-7; TRBD1 matches at 9 bases. What was sequenced was PBMCs or T cells enriched from blood (not recorded which). This sequence was found in a woman in her 30s who had recovered from COVID-19. CDR3 in amino acids: CASSFRGQGNSYEQYF. For the CDR3, the DNA is TGTGCCAGCAGCTTCCGCGGACAGGGGAACTCCTACGAGCAGTACTTC.